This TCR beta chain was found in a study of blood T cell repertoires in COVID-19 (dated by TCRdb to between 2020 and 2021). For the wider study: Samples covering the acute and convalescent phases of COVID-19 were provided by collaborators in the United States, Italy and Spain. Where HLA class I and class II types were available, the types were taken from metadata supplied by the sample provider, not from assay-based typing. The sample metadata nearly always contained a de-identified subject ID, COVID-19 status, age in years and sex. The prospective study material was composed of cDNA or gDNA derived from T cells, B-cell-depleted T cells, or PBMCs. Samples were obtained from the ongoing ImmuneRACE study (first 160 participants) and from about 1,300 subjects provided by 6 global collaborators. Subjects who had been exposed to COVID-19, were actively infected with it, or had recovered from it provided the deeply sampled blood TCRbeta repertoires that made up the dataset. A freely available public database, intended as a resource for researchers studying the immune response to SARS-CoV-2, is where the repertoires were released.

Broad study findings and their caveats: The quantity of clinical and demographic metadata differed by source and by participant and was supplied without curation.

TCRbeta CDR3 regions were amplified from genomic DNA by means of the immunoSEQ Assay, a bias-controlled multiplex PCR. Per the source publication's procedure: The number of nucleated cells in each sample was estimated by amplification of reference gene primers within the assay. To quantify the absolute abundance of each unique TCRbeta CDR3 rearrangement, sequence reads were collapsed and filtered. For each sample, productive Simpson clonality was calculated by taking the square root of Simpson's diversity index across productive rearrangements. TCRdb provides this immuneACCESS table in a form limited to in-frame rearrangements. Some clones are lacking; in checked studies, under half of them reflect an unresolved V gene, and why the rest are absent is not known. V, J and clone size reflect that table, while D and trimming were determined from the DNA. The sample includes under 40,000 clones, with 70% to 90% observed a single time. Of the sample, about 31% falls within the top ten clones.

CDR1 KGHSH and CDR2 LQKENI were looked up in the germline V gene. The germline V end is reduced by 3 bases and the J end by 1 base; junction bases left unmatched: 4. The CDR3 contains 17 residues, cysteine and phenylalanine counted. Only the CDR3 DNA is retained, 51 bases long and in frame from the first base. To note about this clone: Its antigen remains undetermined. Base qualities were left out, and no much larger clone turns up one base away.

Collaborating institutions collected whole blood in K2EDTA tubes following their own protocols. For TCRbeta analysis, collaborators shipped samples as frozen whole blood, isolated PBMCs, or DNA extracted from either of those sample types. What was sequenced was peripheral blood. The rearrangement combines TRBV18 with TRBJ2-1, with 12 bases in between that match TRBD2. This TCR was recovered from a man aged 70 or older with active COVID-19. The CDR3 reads CASSPRLAGESYNEQFF. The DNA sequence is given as TGTGCCAGCTCACCCAGACTAGCGGGAGAATCCTACAATGAGCAGTTCTTC. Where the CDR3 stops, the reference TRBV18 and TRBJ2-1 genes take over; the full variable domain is NAGVMQNPRHLVRRRGQEARLRCSPMKGHSHVYWYRQLPEEGLKFMVYLQKENIIDESGMPKERFSAEFPKEGPSILRIQQVVRGDSAAYFCASSPRLAGESYNEQFFGPGTRLTVL.